A single sample gave rise to the 15 T cell receptor beta chains below, sequenced in a study of human T cells and chemical hapten exposure. Time point described: patch test 2, 6 weeks after DPC sensitization. Treatment in this sample: therapeutic diphenylcyclopropenone sensitization with weekly scalp DPC. TCRdb analysed the RACE reads with MiXCR anew, one entry per CDR3 protein. The repertoire has approximately 95,000 distinct CDR3 sequences, about an eighth of them found once; the top ten carry 3.2%. The sequencing here drew on whole blood, taken in connection with sensitization to the hapten diphenylcyclopropenone (DPC). The origin of the receptors is a woman between 40 and 55 years old with alopecia areata. Some clones in this sample may be carry-over from other donors' samples.

This clonotype was found a few times. This chain links TRBV18 with TRBJ2-2; D gene uncertain. V lost 2 bases to trimming and J lost 2 bases, with 12 bases between them. CDR3 length: 16 residues. Germline V CDR1 and CDR2: KGHSH, LQKENI. CDR3 region: CASSPSSLINTGELFF. The CDR3 region has the DNA TGTGCCAGCTCACCAAGTTCGCTGATCAACACCGGGGAGCTGTTTTTT.

This clonotype was picked up many times. The chain is built from TRBV30 and TRBJ2-2; no firm D call. The CDR3 spans 14 residues. CDR1 and CDR2 from the germline V gene are GTSNPN and SVGIG (reference sequence). The V gene lost 2 bases and the J gene lost 1 base, with 8 bases spanning the gap. This chain's CDR3 is CAWSFSVNTGELFF. In DNA form, the CDR3 reads TGTGCCTGGAGTTTTTCGGTGAACACCGGGGAGCTGTTTTTT.

This clonotype occurred a few times. The chain has TRBV29-1 and TRBJ2-4; D gene unclear. The ends were cut back, 3 bases at V and 0 bases at J, with 6 bases in the middle. Germline CDR1 SQVTM, CDR2 ANQGSEA. This CDR3 has 13 amino acids. The CDR3 is CSVDGLAKNIQYF. The CDR3 DNA sequence: TGCAGCGTTGACGGTCTAGCCAAAAACATTCAGTACTTC.

This clonotype was seen repeatedly, ten times or more. The chain combines TRBV27 with TRBJ1-5; D gene unclear. The CDR3 covers 12 residues. Germline loops: CDR1 MNHEY, CDR2 SMNVEV (reference sequence). Trimming left V 4 bases short and J 9 bases short, with 10 bases between. The CDR3 loop is CASSSINRPQHF. The CDR3 DNA sequence: TGTGCCAGCAGTTCCATTAATAGGCCCCAGCATTTT.

The table lists this clonotype with many counts. The chain has TRBV20-1 and TRBJ2-5; D call uncertain. This CDR3 has 14 residues. V shed 2 bases and J shed 1 base, with 11 bases lying between them. Looked up from germline, CDR1 is DFQATT and CDR2 is SNEGSKA (reference sequence). Here the CDR3 DNA reads TGCAGTGCTAGAATAGGGTCTGTCCAAGAGACCCAGTACTTC. Translating gives CSARIGSVQETQYF.

This clonotype was picked up a small number of times. The CDR3 coding sequence is TGTGCCTGGAGTGTGGGTCAGAACACTGAAGCTTTCTTT. It translates to CAWSVGQNTEAFF. This chain links TRBV30 with TRBJ1-1, with no clear D. Trimming took 0 bases from V and 1 from J, leaving 6 bases between them. The germline gives CDR1 GTSNPN, CDR2 SVGIG (reference sequence). There are 13 residues in the CDR3.

This clonotype was seen a single time. A read error may be the cause here, since a much bigger clone is one base away. The rearrangement uses TRBV29-1 and TRBJ2-3; TRBD2 matches 7 bases. CDR1 and CDR2 from the germline V gene are SQVTM and ANQGSEA. This CDR3 has 13 amino acids. Losses at the gene ends were 1 base for V and 8 bases for J; bases not matched to a gene: 6. The CDR3 sequence is CSVEGGRGGTQYF. The CDR3 nucleotides are TGCAGCGTTGAAGGGGGGAGGGGAGGTACGCAGTATTTT.

The chain employs TRBV9 and TRBJ1-1; TRBD1 matches 8 bases. V lost 2 bases, J lost 3 bases, and 3 bases stayed unmatched. The germline V gene has CDR1 SGDLS and CDR2 YYNGEE. The CDR3 has 14 amino acids. The CDR3 spells CASSVGQADTEAFF. In DNA form, the CDR3 reads TGTGCCAGCAGCGTGGGACAGGCGGACACTGAAGCTTTCTTT.

V gene TRBV2 combines with J gene TRBJ1-5; 9 bases agree with TRBD1. CDR1 is SNHLY, CDR2 FYNNEI, per germline. V gave up 5 bases and J gave up 0 bases; unmatched junction bases: 5. The CDR3 consists of 16 residues. CDR3 coding DNA: TGTGCCAGCAGTCAAAGACAGGGGGGTAGCAATCAGCCCCAGCATTTT. Translating it yields CASSQRQGGSNQPQHF.

This clonotype has ten or more counts. J is TRBJ1-1 and V is TRBV20-1; D gene uncertain. The CDR3 contains 12 residues. V shed 6 bases and J shed 1 base, with 9 bases lying between them. The germline V gene has CDR1 DFQATT and CDR2 SNEGSKA (reference sequence). CDR3 sequence: CSARAGNTEAFF. DNA for the CDR3: TGCAGTGCCCGAGCGGGGAACACTGAAGCTTTCTTT.

This clonotype was counted at least ten times. At one of its ends the junction is not consistent with the germline gene, which may arise from a read error. The chain employs TRBV12-5 and TRBJ2-3, with 7 bases matching TRBD1. The CDR3 extends over 12 amino acids. From germline, CDR1 is LGHNT and CDR2 FRNRAP. In DNA, the CDR3 is TGTGCTAGTGGTTTGGACGGGACAGACGCTCGATTT. Protein product: CASGLDGTDARF.

The chain employs TRBV6-5 and TRBJ2-1; 14 positions match TRBD2. This CDR3 has 16 amino acids. J lost 7 bases, V lost 6 bases, and 8 bases had no gene match. Germline V gene sequence: CDR1 MNHEY, CDR2 SVGAGI. The CDR3 region is CASSRRLAGGPNEQFF. The CDR3 bases are TGTGCCAGCAGCCGCCGACTAGCGGGGGGGCCTAATGAGCAGTTCTTC.

The chain uses TRBV6-2 or TRBV6-3 and TRBJ2-5; D unclear. There are 13 residues in the CDR3. Trimming left V 6 bases short and J 5 bases short, with 13 bases between. Looked up from germline, CDR1 is MNHEY and CDR2 is SVGEGT. In nucleotides, the CDR3 is TGTGCCAGCAGACTCGAGAGGCAGGAGACCCAGTACTTC. Its protein product is CASRLERQETQYF.

This clonotype was counted a few times. V is TRBV28 and J is TRBJ2-7; D not certain. This CDR3 is built from 12 residues. Trimming left V 8 bases short and J 3 bases short, with 11 bases between. From germline, CDR1 is MDHEN and CDR2 SYDVKM. This CDR3 reads CASHMTSYEQYF. Written as DNA, the CDR3 is TGTGCCAGCCACATGACGAGCTACGAGCAGTACTTC.

Only a few counts were recorded for this clonotype. J is TRBJ2-5 and V is TRBV9; 10 bases agree with TRBD2. The trim removed 2 bases at V and 4 bases at J, leaving 8 bases unmatched. Germline CDR1 is SGDLS and CDR2 is YYNGEE. The CDR3 contains 16 residues. DNA of the CDR3: TGTGCCAGCAGCGTTGGAAGCGGGGGGGCCCGAGAGACCCAGTACTTC. This sequence encodes CASSVGSGGARETQYF.